This TCR beta chain was recorded in a study of T cells expressing NK-cell markers. Whole-study context: Beta-chain profiling covered CD3+CD56+NKG2C+, CD3+CD56+NKG2C- and CD3+CD56-NKG2C+ sorted subsets. The study's findings and limits: The dominant NKG2C+ clonotypes represented about 1.0-7.0% of CD8+ T cells in five to seven donors. No clear determination of HCMV specificity was made for expanded NKG2C+ T cell clones.

Germline V lookup: CDR1 LGHNT, CDR2 FRNRAP. The CDR3 loop spans 16 amino acids. 5'RACE template switching with UMIs generated TCR beta cDNA. After re-calling the 5' RACE reads, TCRdb lists one entry per CDR3 protein, DNA absent. The sample data list 500,000 to 700,000 distinct CDR3 sequences. A remark on this clonotype: Its antigen is not known.

The chain has TRBV12-5 and TRBJ1-5; with no DNA, the TCRdb D assignment of TRBD1 cannot be verified. The TCR originated in a man aged 18 to 30 in good health. The sample comprised blood T cells: a sorted CD56 or NKG2C T cell subset, CD4+ or CD8+ T cells, or bulk PBMC T cells (not recorded which). CDR3 protein: CASGHGTGDGNQPQHF.